This T cell receptor (beta chain) stems from a study of PD-1 blockade in classical Hodgkin lymphoma (dated by TCRdb to the early 2020s). About the investigation overall: Nivolumab dosing was 3 mg/kg intravenously every 2 weeks, continuing until either disease progression or unacceptable toxicity. To define a peripheral blood immune signature of response to PD-1 blockade in classical Hodgkin lymphoma, the study combined TCR beta sequencing with CyTOF.

The Qiagen DNeasy kit was used to extract genomic DNA from unsorted PBMCs and from the negatively selected CD4+ and CD8+ fractions. Amplification of TCR beta CDR3 regions was done by immunoSEQ multiplex PCR with primers that anneal to V and J segments. Amplification bias was minimized using a synthetic immune receptor repertoire, and residual bias was removed computationally after sequencing. On the study's bioinformatics: Repertoire diversity was quantified as the Shannon entropy index using custom Python scripts. The unsorted, CD4+ and CD8+ repertoires were each analyzed separately, with the exception of combined analyses, where CD4+ and CD8+ sequences were merged in silico. A clone counted as expanded when the clone's frequency after treatment rose at least 2-fold relative to C1D1, and clones undetected at baseline were given a pseudocount of 0.5. Clones with 0 or 1 copy at C1D1 were classified as singleton clones, and clones with 2 or more copies were classified as non-singleton clones. Clones expanded in unsorted samples were assigned a CD4+, CD8+ or unknown annotation through matching of protein sequences in sorted samples from the same patient. Diversity changes from C1D1 to C4D1 were tested in paired samples using Wilcoxon tests. The table comes from immuneACCESS by way of TCRdb, which keeps in-frame sequences with V and J called. Part of the clones is missing from these tables; in studies checked, under half for an unresolved V gene and the rest for unknown reasons. V and J calls and clone size are those listed in that table; D and trimming were worked out from the DNA. The table for this sample lists tens of thousands of clones; roughly 65% of them were counted only once. The ten top clones hold 2.5% to 3.5% of the sample.

Turning to this clone: It lacks a known antigen. Base quality data are lacking; no much larger clone is found one base away.

Findings and caveats that apply to the study as a whole: The study was limited to a single clinical trial cohort, and causes of repertoire differences, possibly disease activity or prior therapy, remained undefined. By C4D1, a significant rise was seen in CD4+ TCR diversity but not in CD8+ TCR diversity (p=0.0027 vs p=0.16), and the rise was most apparent among complete responders (p=0.02). Baseline TCR diversity was reported to be lower in newly diagnosed patients than in healthy donors and to be lower still in relapsed/refractory patients. Lower diversity was seen in patients whose nivolumab began less than 1 year after ASCT, and these patients were left out of later analyses so that immune reconstitution would not confound the results. Trial patients with a complete response had baseline diversity similar to that of newly diagnosed patients, while partial responders and progressors had significantly lower diversity.

The sample's time point label, decoded: cycle 4 day 1 (C4D1), after less than 7 weeks of nivolumab. Every trial patient had relapsed after autologous stem cell transplantation, and cohorts A, B and C differed in prior brentuximab vedotin exposure. The trial cohort comprised some 60 patients with relapsed/refractory classical Hodgkin lymphoma whose best overall responses were complete response, partial response or progressive disease. Single-agent nivolumab was administered to trial patients in the multi-cohort phase II CheckMate 205 trial. An independent review committee assessed best overall response by applying the 2007 International Working Group response criteria. Trial PBMCs were collected just before the start of nivolumab (C1D1) and during therapy at cycle 2 day 1 and cycle 4 day 1. Peripheral blood was collected in 8 mL Vacutainer Cell Preparation Tubes, from which PBMCs were isolated by centrifugation and then cryopreserved.

Trimming costs V 4 bases and J 3 bases, and their ends lie 14 bases apart. The CDR3 contains 15 residues, cysteine and phenylalanine counted. Only the CDR3 DNA is retained, 45 bases long and in frame from the first base. CDR1 and CDR2 were assigned from the germline V gene as MGHRA and YSYEKL. This TCR was recovered from a human donor with classical Hodgkin lymphoma. Material: peripheral blood mononuclear cells (PBMCs), obtained before the fourth cycle of nivolumab. Recombination connected TRBV4-1 to TRBJ2-3; no D gene call is confident. The DNA is TGCGCCAGCAGCCTCACGTTAATGAGGACAGATACGCAGTATTTT. Its protein reads: CASSLTLMRTDTQYF.